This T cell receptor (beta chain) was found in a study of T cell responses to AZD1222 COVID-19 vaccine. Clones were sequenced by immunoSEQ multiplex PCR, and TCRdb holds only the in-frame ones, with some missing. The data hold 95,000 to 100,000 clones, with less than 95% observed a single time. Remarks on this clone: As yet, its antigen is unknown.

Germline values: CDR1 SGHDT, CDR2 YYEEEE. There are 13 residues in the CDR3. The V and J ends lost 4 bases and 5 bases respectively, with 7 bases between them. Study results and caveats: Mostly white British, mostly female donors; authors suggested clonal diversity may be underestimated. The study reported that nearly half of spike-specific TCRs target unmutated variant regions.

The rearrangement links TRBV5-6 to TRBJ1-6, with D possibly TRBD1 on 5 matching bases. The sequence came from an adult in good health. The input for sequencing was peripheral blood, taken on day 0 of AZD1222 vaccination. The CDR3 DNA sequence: TGTGCCAGCAGCCTACAGGATAATTCACCCCTCCACTTT. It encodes CASSLQDNSPLHF.